This T cell receptor (beta chain) was observed in a study of T cell changes during pregnancy in multiple sclerosis. This clone was detected once. Germline assignment: CDR1 MNHEY and CDR2 SMNVEV (reference sequence). V trimming: 3 bases; J trimming: 5 bases; junction bases outside the gene matches: 10. The CDR3 has 16 amino acids. TCRdb keeps only in-frame clones here, not all; method: immunoSEQ multiplex PCR. This sample carries under 65,000 clones, 93% of them seen once, and the ten largest clones take 3% to 4.5%. This TCR came from a female donor with multiple sclerosis, enrolled in a pregnancy study. This sample comprised CD8+ T cells from peripheral blood mononuclear cells, obtained in the second trimester of pregnancy. The genes are TRBV27 and TRBJ2-1; 7 positions match TRBD1. CDR3 in DNA: TGTGCCAGCAGTTTTTCCGGTCCCGGGACAGACAATGAGCAGTTCTTC. Translated, it gives CASSFSGPGTDNEQFF.